A single sample is the source of the 25 T cell receptor beta chains below, sequenced in a study of Ad26.COV2.S vaccination and SARS-CoV-2 variants. Treatment noted: around 19 received Ad26.COV2.S at low or high dose, single or two shots; about 5 received placebo; per-sample allocation not given. Repertoires come from day 63 after the first vaccine or placebo injection. Profiling relied on immunoSEQ multiplex PCR, and the TCRdb table lists in-frame clones only, not all of them. The table includes about 460,000 clones, 80% to 90% detected once. Source: peripheral blood, taken in a trial of Ad26.COV2.S vaccine versus placebo. Receptors were obtained from a person between 18 and 59 years old who received the Ad26.COV2.S COVID-19 vaccine or a placebo.

The V and J genes are TRBV7-9 and TRBJ1-2; D is uncertain. From germline, CDR1 is SEHNR and CDR2 FQNEAQ (reference sequence). This CDR3 is built from 13 residues. Trimming pared 6 bases from V and 5 bases from J, leaving 13 bases between. CDR3 in DNA: TGTGCCAGCAGACCAGGAATCGGGTATGGCTACACCTTC. This sequence encodes CASRPGIGYGYTF.

This clone was detected only once. The chain carries TRBV5-1 and TRBJ2-3; TRBD1 agrees at 9 bases. J was trimmed by 4 bases and V by 5 bases; bases with no gene match: 5. The V gene's germline CDR1 is SGHRS and CDR2 YFSETQ. The CDR3 contains 14 residues. CDR3 nucleotides: TGCGCCAGCAGGACAGGGGGGGTCGCAGATACGCAGTATTTT. Translation gives CASRTGGVADTQYF.

This clone was seen a few times. The gene calls are TRBV18 and TRBJ2-3, with D tentatively TRBD2 (6 bases). Looked up from germline, CDR1 is KGHSH and CDR2 is LQKENI. Trimming took off 4 bases at V and 4 bases at J, with 9 bases between the two ends. This CDR3 contains 13 residues. CDR3 sequence: CASSLREADTQYF. The CDR3 DNA sequence: TGTGCCAGCTCACTGAGGGAGGCAGATACGCAGTATTTT.

This clone appeared once. The rearrangement joins TRBV16 to TRBJ2-2; TRBD1 might be the D (6 bases). V gave up 4 bases and J gave up 1 base, with 7 bases separating them. CDR1 is KGHSY, CDR2 FQNENV, per germline. CDR3 length equals 14 residues. CDR3 loop: CASSLQGNTGELFF. The CDR3 bases are TGTGCCAGCAGCCTACAGGGGAACACCGGGGAGCTGTTTTTT.

The V gene is TRBV11-2, the J gene TRBJ1-1; D unresolved. Germline V gives CDR1 SGHAT, CDR2 FQNNGV. The ends were cut back, 2 bases at V and 3 bases at J, with 13 bases in the middle. The CDR3 length is 15 residues. CDR3 DNA: TGTGCCAGCAGCTTACGCCCCCGGGTCTACACTGAAGCTTTCTTT. The encoded protein is CASSLRPRVYTEAFF.

The chain couples TRBV6-5 to TRBJ2-1; D ambiguous. This CDR3 contains 13 residues. V gave up 7 bases and J gave up 5 bases, with 12 bases separating them. Germline CDR1 is MNHEY and CDR2 is SVGAGI. Here the CDR3 reads CASISRPDNEQFF. CDR3 in DNA: TGTGCCAGCATAAGCCGCCCGGACAATGAGCAGTTCTTC.

The rearrangement links TRBV5-6 to TRBJ1-6, with 7 bases matching TRBD1. CDR3 length: 17 residues. In germline, CDR1 is SGHDT, CDR2 YYEEEE. The J segment lost 0 bases and the V segment lost 4 bases, leaving 7 bases of the junction unmatched. Here the CDR3 reads CASSPEGASSYNSPLHF. The CDR3 DNA is TGTGCCAGCAGCCCTGAGGGGGCAAGCTCCTATAATTCACCCCTCCACTTT.

This chain connects TRBV4-1 to TRBJ2-3; TRBD2 agrees at 10 bases. Looked up from germline, CDR1 is MGHRA and CDR2 is YSYEKL. The CDR3 spans 16 residues. J lost 3 bases, V lost 0 bases, and 3 bases had no gene match. The CDR3 DNA is TGCGCCAGCAGCCAAGACCATAGCGGGGGGACAGATACGCAGTATTTT. It codes for CASSQDHSGGTDTQYF.

The chain employs TRBV5-1 and TRBJ2-7; TRBD2 is a possible D gene (5 bases). From germline, CDR1 is SGHRS and CDR2 YFSETQ. Trimming shortened V by 4 bases and J by 2 bases, and 19 bases separated the two germline ends. The CDR3 extends over 16 amino acids. In DNA, the CDR3 is TGCGCCAGCAGCATACGGTCACGGGGTGGGACCTACGAGCAGTACTTC. It yields the protein CASSIRSRGGTYEQYF. Looking up the rest from reference TRBV5-1 and TRBJ2-7 gives the full variable domain: KAGVTQTPRYLIKTRGQQVTLSCSPISGHRSVSWYQQTPGQGLQFLFEYFSETQRNKGNFPGRFSGRQFSNSRSEMNVSTLELGDSALYLCASSIRSRGGTYEQYFGPGTRLTVT.

The chain carries TRBV19 and TRBJ2-3; tentative D call: TRBD1 (5 bases). The CDR3 extends over 13 amino acids. V was cut by 6 bases and J by 3 bases, with 10 bases left in between. Germline-derived CDR1 and CDR2 are LNHDA and SQIVND (reference sequence). The CDR3: CASSREGTDTQYF. For the CDR3, the DNA is TGTGCCAGTAGCAGGGAAGGGACAGATACGCAGTATTTT. Full variable domain (missing parts from reference TRBV19 and TRBJ2-3): DGGITQSPKYLFRKEGQNVTLSCEQNLNHDAMYWYRQDPGQGLRLIYYSQIVNDFQKGDIAEGYSVSREKKESFPLTVTSAQKNPTAFYLCASSREGTDTQYFGPGTRLTVL.

The rearrangement joins TRBV27 to TRBJ2-2, with D possibly matching TRBD2 (7 bases). Trimming took 8 bases from V and 7 from J, leaving 17 bases between them. CDR3 length: 14 amino acids. CDR1 is MNHEY and CDR2 is SMNVEV in the germline V gene (reference sequence). CDR3 DNA: TGTGCCAGCGGTCGGGGGGCCATCCGCGGGGAGCTGTTTTTT. It codes for CASGRGAIRGELFF.

This chain links TRBV19 with TRBJ2-1; D is perhaps TRBD2 (6 bases). Germline V gene lookup returns CDR1 LNHDA and CDR2 SQIVND (reference sequence). This CDR3 region has 11 residues. Trimming removed 5 bases at V and 12 bases at J, with 11 bases between. The CDR3 DNA sequence: TGTGCCAGTAGTCGGAGGGAAGTGCAGTTCTTC. Amino acids: CASSRREVQFF.

The V and J genes are TRBV5-1 and TRBJ2-3; the D is unclear. The CDR3 totals 15 residues. The V end lost 0 bases, the J end lost 0 bases, and 8 bases lay between the germline ends. Looked up from germline, CDR1 is SGHRS and CDR2 is YFSETQ. The CDR3 nucleotides are TGCGCCAGCAGCTTGGCCGTAGCTAGCACAGATACGCAGTATTTT. This translates into CASSLAVASTDTQYF.

This chain uses TRBV30 with TRBJ1-6, with no clear D. Germline loops: CDR1 GTSNPN, CDR2 SVGIG (reference sequence). With 0 bases removed from V and 9 bases from J, the gap between germline ends came to 9 bases. The length of the CDR3 is 13 residues. The CDR3 sequence: CAWSVLNGSPLHF. The CDR3 nucleotides read TGTGCCTGGAGTGTACTTAACGGTTCACCCCTCCACTTT.

The chain couples TRBV7-9 to TRBJ2-6; D is ambiguous. With 1 base removed from V and 4 bases from J, the gap between germline ends came to 5 bases. This CDR3 contains 14 residues. In germline, CDR1 is SEHNR, CDR2 FQNEAQ (reference sequence). CDR3 sequence (DNA): TGTGCCAGCAGCTTAGGGGTCGGGGCCAACGTCCTGACTTTC. This sequence encodes CASSLGVGANVLTF.

The chain is built from TRBV2 and TRBJ2-3; a possible D gene is TRBD2 (6 bases). With 5 bases removed from V and 6 bases from J, the gap between germline ends came to 12 bases. The CDR3 consists of 13 residues. Per the germline V gene, CDR1 is SNHLY and CDR2 is FYNNEI. Here the CDR3 DNA reads TGTGCCAGCAGTAACTGGCTAGCGGATACGCAGTATTTT. It encodes CASSNWLADTQYF.

This clone was counted once. The chain carries TRBV10-3 and TRBJ2-2; D remains unclear. V was trimmed by 8 bases and J by 5 bases, leaving 6 bases between them. Germline CDR1 is ENHRY and CDR2 is SYGVKD. The CDR3 consists of 11 residues. CDR3 protein: CAIEKTGELFF. The DNA for the CDR3 is TGTGCCATCGAGAAAACCGGGGAGCTGTTTTTT.

This clone was detected only once. The chain carries TRBV28 and TRBJ1-5, with D unresolved. Germline CDR1 reads MDHEN; CDR2 reads SYDVKM. The CDR3 spans 13 residues. Trimming removed 6 bases from V and 7 bases from J, with 13 bases in between. The CDR3 DNA follows: TGTGCCAGCAGACGGGAAGGGTGGCAGCCCCAGCATTTT. Its translation is CASRREGWQPQHF.

V gene TRBV12-3 or TRBV12-4 combines with J gene TRBJ1-5; weak D call: TRBD1 (6 bases). V was shortened by 8 bases and J by 2 bases, with 10 bases between the two germline ends. The length of the CDR3 is 13 residues. Here the CDR3 reads CASQGRRNQPQHF. CDR3 nucleotide sequence: TGTGCCAGCCAGGGGCGGCGCAATCAGCCCCAGCATTTT.

The chain uses TRBV7-9 and TRBJ2-5; D may be TRBD2 (6 bases). CDR3 length equals 16 residues. Germline loops: CDR1 SEHNR, CDR2 FQNEAQ (reference sequence). Deletions cut 3 bases from V and 2 bases from J, with 16 bases between. The CDR3 sequence: CASSLTAGPTQETQYF. The CDR3, as DNA: TGTGCCAGCAGCTTGACCGCGGGACCGACACAAGAGACCCAGTACTTC. Based on the CDR3 plus reference TRBV7-9 and TRBJ2-5, the full variable domain is DTGVSQNPRHKITKRGQNVTFRCDPISEHNRLYWYRQTLGQGPEFLTYFQNEAQLEKSRLLSDRFSAERPKGSFSTLEIQRTEQGDSAMYLCASSLTAGPTQETQYFGPGTRLLVL.

This clone was detected only once. The sample holds other DNA sequences that translate to the same CDR3. The chain employs TRBV7-2 and TRBJ1-4; 9 nucleotides agree with TRBD1. Trimming cost V 1 base and J 5 bases; bases outside gene matches: 2. CDR1 and CDR2 (germline): SGHTA, FQGNSA. The CDR3 is made up of 15 amino acids. DNA of the CDR3: TGTGCCAGCAGCTTAGGGGGGACAGGGAATGAAAAACTGTTTTTT. Residues: CASSLGGTGNEKLFF.

The rearrangement links TRBV6-5 to TRBJ2-3, with 10 bases that match TRBD2. The CDR3 is 16 residues long. Germline V lookup: CDR1 MNHEY, CDR2 SVGAGI. V trimming: 0 bases; J trimming: 5 bases; junction bases outside the gene matches: 5. The CDR3 bases are TGTGCCAGCAGTTACTCCAGCGGGGGGGCCCAAGATACGCAGTATTTT. Amino acids: CASSYSSGGAQDTQYF.

This clone was found once. The chain recombines TRBV2 with TRBJ2-1; 14 bases are a match to TRBD2. With V trimmed by 7 bases and J by 7 bases, 27 bases remained unmatched. CDR3 length: 22 amino acids. In germline, CDR1 is SNHLY, CDR2 FYNNEI. Written as DNA, the CDR3 is TGTGCCAGCACCCTCAGGTCCCTGCCTGACTTGGGACTAGCGGGAGCCCGGAATGAGCAGTTCTTC. It is translated as CASTLRSLPDLGLAGARNEQFF.

This chain links TRBV3-1 (or the pseudogene TRBV3-2) with TRBJ2-4, with D uncertain. Germline V gene data show CDR1 as LGHDT and CDR2 as YNNKEL (reference sequence). The CDR3 totals 12 residues. V was trimmed by 4 bases and J by 13 bases, leaving 14 bases between them. CDR3: CASSRVDGYQYF. The CDR3 nucleotides read TGTGCCAGCAGCCGAGTGGACGGTTACCAGTACTTC.

V usage is TRBV11-2 and J usage is TRBJ1-1, with D perhaps matching TRBD1 (6 bases). The CDR3 runs 15 residues. Trimming pared 1 base from V and 0 bases from J, leaving 9 bases between. CDR1 is SGHAT, CDR2 FQNNGV, per germline. The CDR3 is CASSLVGAMNTEAFF. The CDR3 DNA reads TGTGCCAGCAGCTTAGTGGGGGCTATGAACACTGAAGCTTTCTTT.